This TCR beta chain was recorded in a study of breast tumors, draining lymph nodes, adjacent tissues. This clonotype was detected ten times or more. Its antigen is unknown. MiXCR, run by TCRdb on the multiplex PCR reads, gives a single entry per CDR3 protein. The data show about 200,000 distinct CDR3 sequences, with around a third seen just once and over 4% held by the top ten. Regarding the study as a whole: Tumors had less TCR diversity than lymph nodes, more than nontumor tissue. Luminal-like breast cancer showed significantly higher tumor–nontumor repertoire similarity than basal-like. The data were judged consistent with most tumor T cells coming from lymph node and expanding in tumor.

Breast cancer patients provided tissue from their axillary draining lymph nodes. The sequenced sample consisted of axillary lymph node tissue. The source is a female donor with breast cancer. Some clones in this sample may be carry-over from other donors' samples.

CDR3 residues: CASSEEQGTNEKLFF. The CDR3 DNA reads TGTGCCAGCAGTGAAGAGCAGGGAACTAATGAAAAACTGTTTTTT. The chain is built from TRBV2 and TRBJ1-4; a weak D match, TRBD1 (5 bases). Germline-derived CDR1 and CDR2 are SNHLY and FYNNEI. The CDR3 covers 15 residues. V was clipped by 1 base and J by 1 base, with 7 bases between them.